This TCR beta chain is drawn from a study of blood T cell repertoires in COVID-19. The overall study: The origin of the acute and convalescent COVID-19 samples was the United States, Italy and Spain. The cDNA or gDNA used as material had been derived from T cells, B-cell-depleted T cells, or PBMCs.

This clone was found once. In the study's own analysis: The assay estimated nucleated cells by amplifying reference gene primers. Profiling relied on immunoSEQ multiplex PCR, and the TCRdb table lists in-frame clones only, not all of them. V and J calls and clone size are given by that table; D and trimming were obtained from the DNA. Seen here are about 410,000 clones, about 90% observed once, and the top ten hold approximately 0.65%. This CDR3 is 12 amino acids long. Germline CDR1 and CDR2: SGHAT and FQDESV (reference sequence). With 5 bases removed from V and 6 bases from J, the gap between germline ends came to 10 bases.

Specimen: PBMCs or T cells enriched from blood (not recorded which). This TCR was recovered from a man aged 18 to 30 who had recovered from COVID-19. This rearrangement joins TRBV11-1 to TRBJ1-2; tentatively, D is TRBD1 (6 bases). In DNA form, the CDR3 reads TGTGCCAGCAGCGCCTCAGGGGATGGCTACACCTTC. Residues: CASSASGDGYTF. The variable domain in full, with the rest retrieved from reference TRBV11-1 and TRBJ1-2, is EAEVAQSPRYKITEKSQAVAFWCDPISGHATLYWYRQILGQGPELLVQFQDESVVDDSQLPKDRFSAERLKGVDSTLKIQPAELGDSAMYLCASSASGDGYTFGSGTRLTVV.